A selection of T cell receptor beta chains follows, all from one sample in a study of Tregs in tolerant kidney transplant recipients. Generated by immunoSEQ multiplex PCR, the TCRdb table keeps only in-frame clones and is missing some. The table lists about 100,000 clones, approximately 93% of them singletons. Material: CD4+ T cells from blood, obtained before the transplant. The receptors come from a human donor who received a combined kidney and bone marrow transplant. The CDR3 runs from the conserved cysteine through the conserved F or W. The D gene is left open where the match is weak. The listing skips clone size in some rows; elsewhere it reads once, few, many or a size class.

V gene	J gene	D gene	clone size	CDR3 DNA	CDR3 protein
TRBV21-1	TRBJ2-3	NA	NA	TGTGCCAGCAGCGCCCTCGGCAGGGAGGGAGATACGCAGTATTTT	CASSALGREGDTQYF
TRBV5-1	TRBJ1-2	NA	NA	TGCGCCAGCAGCTTGTACCTGGGGGCGGCCGGCAAGGTCGGCTACACCTTC	CASSLYLGAAGKVGYTF
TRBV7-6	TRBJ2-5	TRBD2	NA	TGTGCCAGCAGCTTGACTAGCGCCGAGACCCAGTACTTC	CASSLTSAETQYF
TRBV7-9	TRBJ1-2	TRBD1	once	TGTGCCAGCAGCTTCCGACAGGGCATGTCCTATGGCTACACCTTC	CASSFRQGMSYGYTF
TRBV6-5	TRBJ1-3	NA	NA	TGTGCCAGCAGTCAGCGGGGATCTGGAAACACCATATATTTT	CASSQRGSGNTIYF
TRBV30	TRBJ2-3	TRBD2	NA	TGTGCCTGGATGAAGTCAAAGACTAGCGGGGGGGCCGCGACAGATACGCAGTATTTT	CAWMKSKTSGGAATDTQYF
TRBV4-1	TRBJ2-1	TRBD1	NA	TGCGCCAGCAGCCGAGAGACAGGGGGCCGGCGGGAGCAGTTCTTC	CASSRETGGRREQFF
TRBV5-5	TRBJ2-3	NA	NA	TGTGCCAGCAGCCTGCGGCGGGGTCCGGGGGCAGATACGCAGTATTTT	CASSLRRGPGADTQYF
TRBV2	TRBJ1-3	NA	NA	TGTGCCAGCAGTGACGGGTATGGAAACACCATATATTTT	CASSDGYGNTIYF
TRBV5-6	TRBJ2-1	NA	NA	TGTGCCAGCAGTTTCTTTGCGGGTTCCTACAATGAGCAGTTCTTC	CASSFFAGSYNEQFF
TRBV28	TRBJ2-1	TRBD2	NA	TGTGCCAGCAGTGGTAGCGGGGGGGTCAATGAGCAGTTCTTC	CASSGSGGVNEQFF
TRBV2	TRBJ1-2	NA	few	TGTGCCAGCAGACAGGGAAGTGGCTACACCTTC	CASRQGSGYTF
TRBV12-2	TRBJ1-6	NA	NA	TGTGCAAGTCGCTTAGGCGTGGTCCCTAACTTTAATTCACCCCTCCACTTT	CASRLGVVPNFNSPLHF
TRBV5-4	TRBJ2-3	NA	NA	TGTGCCAGCAGCTTGGCAGGGAATCGTGGCACAGATACGCAGTATTTT	CASSLAGNRGTDTQYF
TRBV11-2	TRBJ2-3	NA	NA	TGTGCCAGCACCCAGAGGGGGGGTGCCTTCCCTCTGACAGATACGCAGTATTTT	CASTQRGGAFPLTDTQYF
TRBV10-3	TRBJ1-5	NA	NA	TGTGCCATCAGTGCAAATAGCAATCAGCCCCAGCATTTT	CAISANSNQPQHF
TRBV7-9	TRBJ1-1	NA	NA	TGTGCCAGCAGCTTAGGGACGGAGGCGGCTTTCTTT	CASSLGTEAAFF
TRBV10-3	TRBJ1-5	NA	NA	TGTGCCATCAGTGGAAAACCAGGGGAACAGCCCCAGCATTTT	CAISGKPGEQPQHF
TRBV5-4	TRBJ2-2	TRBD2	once	TGTGCCAGCAGCTTGGATCGCCCCGGACTAGCGGGATGGGCCACCGGGGAGCTGTTTTTT	CASSLDRPGLAGWATGELFF
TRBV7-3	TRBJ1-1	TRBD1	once	TGTGCCAGCAAAACAGGGGAGGACACTGAAGCTTTCTTT	CASKTGEDTEAFF
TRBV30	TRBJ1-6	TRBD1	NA	TGTGCCTGGAGCGGGACAGGGGATAGGAGCTCCTATAATTCCCCCCTCCACTTT	CAWSGTGDRSSYNSPLHF
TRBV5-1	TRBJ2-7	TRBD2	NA	TGCGCCAGCAGCTTAGTTGCGGGAGGATACGAGCAGTACTTC	CASSLVAGGYEQYF
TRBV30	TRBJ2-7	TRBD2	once	TGTGCCTGGAGTGTACCGGGAGGCTACGAGCAGTACTTC	CAWSVPGGYEQYF
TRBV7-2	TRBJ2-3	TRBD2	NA	TGTGCCAGCAGCTTACTAAGCGGGAGTGTAAAAGATACGCAGTATTTT	CASSLLSGSVKDTQYF
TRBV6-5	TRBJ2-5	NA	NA	TGTGCCAGCAGTTACCGGCGGACAGAACAAGAGACCCAGTACTTC	CASSYRRTEQETQYF
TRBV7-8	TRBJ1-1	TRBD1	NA	TGTGCCAGCAGCTCAAAAGGGGGCGGAATGAACACTGAAGCTTTCTTT	CASSSKGGGMNTEAFF
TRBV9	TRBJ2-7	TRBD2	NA	TGTGCCAGCAGCGTCCAAGCGGGGAATACCTACGAGCAGTACTTC	CASSVQAGNTYEQYF
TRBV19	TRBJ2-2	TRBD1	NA	TGTGCCAGTAGAAAGACAGGGGCCGTAGACACCGGGGAGCTGTTTTTT	CASRKTGAVDTGELFF
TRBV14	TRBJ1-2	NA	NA	TGTGCCAGCAGCCCGGGGATCTATGGCTACACCTTC	CASSPGIYGYTF
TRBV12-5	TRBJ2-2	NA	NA	TGTGCTAGTGGTTTTCATGAGGGTTATGCCGCGAACACCGGGGAGCTGTTTTTT	CASGFHEGYAANTGELFF
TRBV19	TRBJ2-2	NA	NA	TGTGCCAGTAGTACGGGACTCTGGAACACCGGGGAGCTGTTTTTT	CASSTGLWNTGELFF
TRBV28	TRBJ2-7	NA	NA	TGTGCCAGCAGCCCGGACGGGAGCTACGAGCAGTACTTC	CASSPDGSYEQYF
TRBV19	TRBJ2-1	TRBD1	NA	TGTGCCAGTAGCCGGGGACAGGGGTATATCAATGAGCAGTTCTTC	CASSRGQGYINEQFF
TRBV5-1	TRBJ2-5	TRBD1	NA	TGCGCCAGCAGCGGGGGGACAGGGGGCTTTGGAGAGACCCAGTACTTC	CASSGGTGGFGETQYF
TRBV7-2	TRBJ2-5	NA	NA	TGTGCCAGCAGCCCCCCCGGAACAGGGCTTGAGACCCAGTACTTC	CASSPPGTGLETQYF
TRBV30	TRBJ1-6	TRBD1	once	TGTGCCTGGAGTTCGGGACAGAGTAATTCCCCCCTCCACTTT	CAWSSGQSNSPLHF
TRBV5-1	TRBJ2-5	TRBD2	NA	TGCGCCAGCAGCGCGGGACTAGCGGGAGGAGAGACCCAGTACTTC	CASSAGLAGGETQYF
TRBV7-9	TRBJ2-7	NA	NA	TGTGCCAGCAGCGCGCGCGGACAGATCTACGAGCAGTACTTC	CASSARGQIYEQYF
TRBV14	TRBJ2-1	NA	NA	TGTGCCAGCAGCCAAGATCCGTTAAATGAGCAGTTCTTC	CASSQDPLNEQFF
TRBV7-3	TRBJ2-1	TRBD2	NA	TGTGCCAGCAGCTTACTGGGACTAGAGAGCAATGAGCAGTTCTTC	CASSLLGLESNEQFF
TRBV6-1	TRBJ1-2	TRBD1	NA	TGTGCCAGCACCGGGACAGGAGATTATGGCTACACCTTC	CASTGTGDYGYTF
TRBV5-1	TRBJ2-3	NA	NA	TGCGCCAGCAGCTTGGCCGGAGTAGTATGGACAGATACGCAGTATTTT	CASSLAGVVWTDTQYF
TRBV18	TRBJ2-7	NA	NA	TGTGCCAGCTCACTTCCCATGGCTTACTCCTACGAGCAGTACTTC	CASSLPMAYSYEQYF
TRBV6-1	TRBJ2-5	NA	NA	TGTGCCAGCAGTGCCCTTACAGGGCAAGAGACCCAGTACTTC	CASSALTGQETQYF
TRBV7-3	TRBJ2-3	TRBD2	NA	TGTGCCAGCAGCTTAATAGCGGGGGGCACAGATACGCAGTATTTT	CASSLIAGGTDTQYF
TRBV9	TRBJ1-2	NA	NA	TGTGCCAGCACCTTCCCAGGGATCGGTGGCTACACCTTC	CASTFPGIGGYTF
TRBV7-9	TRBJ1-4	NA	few	TGTGCCAGCAGCTTAGGAGGAGGGTATAGTGAAAAACTGTTTTTT	CASSLGGGYSEKLFF
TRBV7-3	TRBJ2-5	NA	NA	TGTGCCAGCAGCTTAACGGGTACAGCCCTTGGGGAGACCCAGTACTTC	CASSLTGTALGETQYF
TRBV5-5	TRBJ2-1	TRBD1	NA	TGTGCCAGCAGCCGGCCGGGACAGGCGGGCAATGAGCAGTTCTTC	CASSRPGQAGNEQFF
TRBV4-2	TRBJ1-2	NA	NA	TGTGCCAGCAGCGCACAGGGATACTATGGCTACACCTTC	CASSAQGYYGYTF
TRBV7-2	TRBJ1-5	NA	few	TGTGCCAGCAGCTCACTCCGTAACAATCAGCCCCAGCATTTT	CASSSLRNNQPQHF
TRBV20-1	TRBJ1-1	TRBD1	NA	TGCAGTGCCAGGACAGGGTCTGAAGCTTTCTTT	CSARTGSEAFF
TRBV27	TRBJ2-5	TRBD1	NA	TGTGCCAGCAGTCCGCAGGGGGGACAGGCCTTTCGTTCTTCCCAGTACTTC	CASSPQGGQAFRSSQYF
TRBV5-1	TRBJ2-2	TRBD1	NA	TGCGCCAGCAGCCAGACAGGGGGCGGAATCACCGGGGAGCTGTTTTTT	CASSQTGGGITGELFF
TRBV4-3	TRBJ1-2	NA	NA	TGCGCCAGCAGCCATGCCGGGGCTAACTATGGCTACACCTTC	CASSHAGANYGYTF
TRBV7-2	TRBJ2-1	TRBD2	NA	TGTGCCAGCAGCCCTCTAGCGGGGAGACAGTTCTTC	CASSPLAGRQFF
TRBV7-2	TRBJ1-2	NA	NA	TGTGCCAGCAGCTTAGTACTAGGGTGGGACTATGGCTACACCTTC	CASSLVLGWDYGYTF
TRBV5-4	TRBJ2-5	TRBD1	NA	TGTGCCAGCAGCCCCCCCGGACAGGGTATCCAAGAGACCCAGTACTTC	CASSPPGQGIQETQYF
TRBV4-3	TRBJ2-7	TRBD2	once	TGCGCCAGCAGCCATAGAGTTTCCGGGACTACCTACGAGCAGTACTTC	CASSHRVSGTTYEQYF